This T cell receptor beta chain is drawn from a study of graft-versus-host responses after intestinal transplantation. Whole-study context: All recipients got anti-thymocyte globulin induction, then tacrolimus and steroids for 2 to 3 years. Study outcomes and limitations: Elevated graft-versus-host to host-versus-graft clonal ratios in allografts were recorded for patients with graft-donor T cell macrochimerism.

Trimming removed 1 base from V and 5 bases from J, with 9 bases in between. The length of the CDR3 is 13 residues. Germline CDR1 and CDR2: SGHTA and FQGTGA. In regard to this clone: The target antigen is unknown.

Generated by immunoSEQ multiplex PCR, the TCRdb table keeps only in-frame clones and is missing some. Among some 140,000 clones listed, around 90% were seen once. The chain couples TRBV7-3 to TRBJ2-7; perhaps TRBD1 as D (6 bases). This sequence was found in a human donor who received an intestinal transplant. Specimen: unstimulated CD4+ T cells sorted from spleen or lymph node cells, collected before intestinal transplant. The CDR3 DNA sequence: TGTGCCAGCAGCTTAAACAGGGACCACGAGCAGTACTTC. Protein sequence: CASSLNRDHEQYF.